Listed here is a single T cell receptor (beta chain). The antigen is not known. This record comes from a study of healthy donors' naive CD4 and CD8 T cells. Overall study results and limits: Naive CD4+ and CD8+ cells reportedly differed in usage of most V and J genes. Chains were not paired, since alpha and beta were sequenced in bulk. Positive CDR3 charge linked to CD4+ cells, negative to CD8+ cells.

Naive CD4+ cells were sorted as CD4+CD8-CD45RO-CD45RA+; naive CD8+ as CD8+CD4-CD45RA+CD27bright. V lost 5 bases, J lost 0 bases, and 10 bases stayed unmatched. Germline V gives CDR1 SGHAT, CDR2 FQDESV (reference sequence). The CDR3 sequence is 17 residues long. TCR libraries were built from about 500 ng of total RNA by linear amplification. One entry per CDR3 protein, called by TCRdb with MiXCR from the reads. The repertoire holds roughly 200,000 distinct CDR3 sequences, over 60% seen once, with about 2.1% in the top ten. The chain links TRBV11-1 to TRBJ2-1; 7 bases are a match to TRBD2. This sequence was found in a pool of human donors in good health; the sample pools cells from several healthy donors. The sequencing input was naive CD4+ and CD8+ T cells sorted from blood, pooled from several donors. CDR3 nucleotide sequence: TGTGCCAGCAGCCACGACGTCCCGGGGGGCTCCTACAATGAGCAGTTCTTC. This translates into CASSHDVPGGSYNEQFF.